Listed below are T cell receptor beta chains from one sample, sequenced in a study of cytomegalovirus exposure and HLA in healthy donors. Libraries were prepared by immunoSEQ multiplex PCR; TCRdb keeps only in-frame clonotypes and omits some of them. This sample has 130,000 to 150,000 clones, with around 84% found just once. The specimen sequenced was PBMCs. These receptors came from a man aged 35-49 years in good health and CMV-seropositive. The CDR3 runs from the conserved cysteine through the conserved F or W. The D gene is left open where the match is weak. Some rows have no size entry. The others give once, few or many, or a class for an expanded clone.

cdr3_nt: TGTGCCAGCAGTTTGTCGCTCGGGGGGAACGAGCAGTACTTC
cdr3_aa: CASSLSLGGNEQYF
v_call: TRBV14
d_call: TRBD2
j_call: TRBJ2-7
clone_size: NA

cdr3_nt: TGCGCCAGCAGCCCCGCTTACAGAGCCCGTCGCACAGATACGCAGTATTTT
cdr3_aa: CASSPAYRARRTDTQYF
v_call: TRBV5-1
d_call: NA
j_call: TRBJ2-3
clone_size: NA

cdr3_nt: TGCGCCAGCAACCTAGGTGGGGGCCCGGATACGCAGTATTTT
cdr3_aa: CASNLGGGPDTQYF
v_call: TRBV5-1
d_call: NA
j_call: TRBJ2-3
clone_size: NA

cdr3_nt: TGCAGCGTAACCGGGACTAGCGGGAGGAATGAGCAGTTCTTC
cdr3_aa: CSVTGTSGRNEQFF
v_call: TRBV29-1
d_call: TRBD2
j_call: TRBJ2-1
clone_size: NA

cdr3_nt: TGTGCCTGGAGGGACAGGGGGGCAGATACGCAGTATTTT
cdr3_aa: CAWRDRGADTQYF
v_call: TRBV30
d_call: TRBD1
j_call: TRBJ2-3
clone_size: NA

cdr3_nt: TGCGCCAGCAGCCGAGATCAAGAGACCCAGTACTTC
cdr3_aa: CASSRDQETQYF
v_call: TRBV10-1
d_call: NA
j_call: TRBJ2-5
clone_size: NA

cdr3_nt: TGTGCCAGCTCGCCGAACGTCGGGGGTTCTTCTGATGAGCAGTTCTTC
cdr3_aa: CASSPNVGGSSDEQFF
v_call: TRBV18
d_call: NA
j_call: TRBJ2-1
clone_size: NA

cdr3_nt: TGCAGCGGACAGGCTTCCTACGAGCAGTACTTC
cdr3_aa: CSGQASYEQYF
v_call: TRBV20-1
d_call: TRBD1
j_call: TRBJ2-7
clone_size: once

cdr3_nt: TGTGCCAGCAGCTTAATGGCTAGCGGGAGTTCCAATGAGCAGTTCTTC
cdr3_aa: CASSLMASGSSNEQFF
v_call: TRBV7-3
d_call: TRBD2
j_call: TRBJ2-1
clone_size: NA

cdr3_nt: TGTGCCAGCACTGAACGGGACAGCACTGAAGCTTTCTTT
cdr3_aa: CASTERDSTEAFF
v_call: TRBV6-5
d_call: TRBD1
j_call: TRBJ1-1
clone_size: NA

cdr3_nt: TGTGCCAGCAGTTCCCCCAGGGAGCAGTACTTC
cdr3_aa: CASSSPREQYF
v_call: TRBV28
d_call: NA
j_call: TRBJ2-7
clone_size: NA

cdr3_nt: TGTGCCAGCAGCCTGACTAGTTCAGATACGCAGTATTTT
cdr3_aa: CASSLTSSDTQYF
v_call: TRBV5-4
d_call: NA
j_call: TRBJ2-3
clone_size: NA

cdr3_nt: TGCGCCAGCAGCTTTACAAACAATGAGCAGTTCTTC
cdr3_aa: CASSFTNNEQFF
v_call: TRBV5-1
d_call: NA
j_call: TRBJ2-1
clone_size: NA

cdr3_nt: TGTGCCAGCACTCGACGAGGAGGAGGGAACACTGAAGCTTTCTTT
cdr3_aa: CASTRRGGGNTEAFF
v_call: TRBV6-1
d_call: NA
j_call: TRBJ1-1
clone_size: NA

cdr3_nt: TGCGCCAGCAGCCGACAGGGTGGGGAGACCCAGTACTTC
cdr3_aa: CASSRQGGETQYF
v_call: TRBV4-1
d_call: TRBD1
j_call: TRBJ2-5
clone_size: NA

cdr3_nt: TGTGCCAGCAGAGGGGCTAGCGGGAGGGTCCACGAGCAGTACTTC
cdr3_aa: CASRGASGRVHEQYF
v_call: TRBV28
d_call: TRBD2
j_call: TRBJ2-7
clone_size: NA

cdr3_nt: TGTGCCAGCAGTGACAGAGGACTAGCGAACACCGGGGAGCTGTTTTTT
cdr3_aa: CASSDRGLANTGELFF
v_call: TRBV6-4
d_call: TRBD2
j_call: TRBJ2-2
clone_size: NA

cdr3_nt: TGTGCCAGCGCATGGGAGGGGTTCTACGAGCAGTACTTC
cdr3_aa: CASAWEGFYEQYF
v_call: TRBV6-6
d_call: TRBD2
j_call: TRBJ2-7
clone_size: NA

cdr3_nt: TGTGCCAGTAGTATGATTGAGGGAGCGCACGAGCAGTACTTC
cdr3_aa: CASSMIEGAHEQYF
v_call: TRBV19
d_call: NA
j_call: TRBJ2-7
clone_size: NA

cdr3_nt: TGTGCCAGCAGTACCATGGAGGGCCTCAAGGAGCAGTTCTTC
cdr3_aa: CASSTMEGLKEQFF
v_call: TRBV27
d_call: NA
j_call: TRBJ2-1
clone_size: NA

cdr3_nt: TGTGCCAGCAGTTTCAACATGAACACTGAAGCTTTCTTT
cdr3_aa: CASSFNMNTEAFF
v_call: TRBV28
d_call: NA
j_call: TRBJ1-1
clone_size: few

cdr3_nt: TGTGCCAGTAGTCAAACGGGGACTAGCTCCTACGAGCAGTACTTC
cdr3_aa: CASSQTGTSSYEQYF
v_call: TRBV6-1
d_call: TRBD2
j_call: TRBJ2-7
clone_size: NA

cdr3_nt: TGTGCCAGAAGCTTGGAGTGCAGGGAAGGTCTAGCTAACTATGGCTACACCTTC
cdr3_aa: CARSLECREGLANYGYTF
v_call: TRBV5-3
d_call: NA
j_call: TRBJ1-2
clone_size: NA

cdr3_nt: TGTGCCAGCAGCCCCAGACAGGCAAGTTTCTACGAGCAGTACTTC
cdr3_aa: CASSPRQASFYEQYF
v_call: TRBV11-2
d_call: NA
j_call: TRBJ2-7
clone_size: NA

cdr3_nt: TGTGCCAGCAGCCAACCCGTCAGGAACACTGAAGCTTTCTTT
cdr3_aa: CASSQPVRNTEAFF
v_call: TRBV4-2
d_call: NA
j_call: TRBJ1-1
clone_size: NA

cdr3_nt: TGTGCCAGCATATTCAGGGACAGGGTAATGGCTGAAGCTTTCTTT
cdr3_aa: CASIFRDRVMAEAFF
v_call: TRBV6-5
d_call: TRBD1
j_call: TRBJ1-1
clone_size: NA

cdr3_nt: TGCGCCAGCAGCCCGAGACAGGGACTAGGCTATGGCTACACCTTC
cdr3_aa: CASSPRQGLGYGYTF
v_call: TRBV4-1
d_call: TRBD1
j_call: TRBJ1-2
clone_size: NA

cdr3_nt: TGTGCCAGCAGCCTCTTCACAGATACGCAGTATTTT
cdr3_aa: CASSLFTDTQYF
v_call: TRBV7-9
d_call: NA
j_call: TRBJ2-3
clone_size: NA

cdr3_nt: TGTGCCAGCAGTGCCGGGACTAGCGGTAAGAACGAGCAGTACTTC
cdr3_aa: CASSAGTSGKNEQYF
v_call: TRBV25-1
d_call: TRBD2
j_call: TRBJ2-7
clone_size: NA

cdr3_nt: TGTGCCAGCAGCTTAGCGGGAGTAGACACCGGGGAGCTGTTTTTT
cdr3_aa: CASSLAGVDTGELFF
v_call: TRBV7-9
d_call: NA
j_call: TRBJ2-2
clone_size: NA

cdr3_nt: TGTGCCAGTAGTATAGCACTAGCGGGAGACTACGAGCAGTACTTC
cdr3_aa: CASSIALAGDYEQYF
v_call: TRBV19
d_call: TRBD2
j_call: TRBJ2-7
clone_size: once

cdr3_nt: TGTGCCAGCAGCACCGGGACTAGCGGGAGTGTGGTCCGCGACAATGAGCAGTTCTTC
cdr3_aa: CASSTGTSGSVVRDNEQFF
v_call: TRBV5-8
d_call: TRBD2
j_call: TRBJ2-1
clone_size: NA

cdr3_nt: TGCGCCAGCCGAGAAGGACTGCACACTGAAGCTTTCTTT
cdr3_aa: CASREGLHTEAFF
v_call: TRBV10-1
d_call: NA
j_call: TRBJ1-1
clone_size: NA

cdr3_nt: TGTGCCAGCAGCTTAAAGGCGGGAGCCCACGAGCAGTACTTC
cdr3_aa: CASSLKAGAHEQYF
v_call: TRBV7-3
d_call: TRBD2
j_call: TRBJ2-7
clone_size: NA

cdr3_nt: TGTGCCAGCAGCTTCACAGGGCTCGCAACTAATGAAAAACTGTTTTTT
cdr3_aa: CASSFTGLATNEKLFF
v_call: TRBV5-6
d_call: NA
j_call: TRBJ1-4
clone_size: NA

cdr3_nt: TGTGCCAGCTCACCCGGACTGCAGCCCTACGAGCAGTACTTC
cdr3_aa: CASSPGLQPYEQYF
v_call: TRBV18
d_call: NA
j_call: TRBJ2-7
clone_size: NA

cdr3_nt: TGTGCCACCAGCGGAACCTTTAGCGATGAGCAGTTCTTC
cdr3_aa: CATSGTFSDEQFF
v_call: TRBV15
d_call: NA
j_call: TRBJ2-1
clone_size: NA

cdr3_nt: TGTGCCAGCAGCCACTTACCCCGGCGGGGCTACACCTTC
cdr3_aa: CASSHLPRRGYTF
v_call: TRBV14
d_call: NA
j_call: TRBJ1-2
clone_size: NA

cdr3_nt: TGTGCCAGCAGTGAAAGACTAGCGGGATATGGCGAGCAGTTCTTC
cdr3_aa: CASSERLAGYGEQFF
v_call: TRBV25-1
d_call: TRBD2
j_call: TRBJ2-1
clone_size: NA

cdr3_nt: TGTGCCAGCAGCTTAGCGACTAGCGGTAACACCGGGGAGCTGTTTTTT
cdr3_aa: CASSLATSGNTGELFF
v_call: TRBV7-2
d_call: TRBD2
j_call: TRBJ2-2
clone_size: NA

cdr3_nt: TGTGCCAGCAGCACCGACAGAAGCGAGCAGTACTTC
cdr3_aa: CASSTDRSEQYF
v_call: TRBV6-6
d_call: NA
j_call: TRBJ2-7
clone_size: NA

cdr3_nt: TGCGCCAGCAGCCACGGGGGGGGACAGCTTGGGGAGCAGTTCTTC
cdr3_aa: CASSHGGGQLGEQFF
v_call: TRBV5-1
d_call: NA
j_call: TRBJ2-1
clone_size: NA

cdr3_nt: TGTGCCAGCAGCTTGGTCAGGATGAACACTGAAGCTTTCTTT
cdr3_aa: CASSLVRMNTEAFF
v_call: TRBV5-5
d_call: NA
j_call: TRBJ1-1
clone_size: NA